The following is a T cell receptor beta chain sequence with its context. Its antigen is undetermined. Vbeta (60) and Jbeta (13) primers were used in the PCR. Assay used: immunoSEQ multiplex PCR; TCRdb lists only in-frame clones, some missing. The data contain under 200,000 clones, approximately 80% of them seen just once; the ten biggest clones take up 13% to 15%. These data belong to a study of cytomegalovirus exposure and HLA in healthy donors. Study observations and caveats: Most CMV-associated TCR beta chains were later found to appear HLA-restricted.

Germline trimming cut 2 bases from V and 4 bases from J; bases unmatched to any gene: 5. Germline loops: CDR1 SGDLS, CDR2 YYNGEE. This CDR3 is 17 amino acids long. The gene calls are TRBV9 and TRBJ2-5; TRBD2 aligns across 16 bases. Sequenced material: PBMCs. This sequence was found in a woman aged 30 to 39 in good health and CMV-seropositive. CDR3 sequence: CASSVGTSGGVLETQYF. The CDR3 DNA reads TGTGCCAGCAGCGTTGGGACTAGCGGGGGGGTCCTAGAGACCCAGTACTTC.